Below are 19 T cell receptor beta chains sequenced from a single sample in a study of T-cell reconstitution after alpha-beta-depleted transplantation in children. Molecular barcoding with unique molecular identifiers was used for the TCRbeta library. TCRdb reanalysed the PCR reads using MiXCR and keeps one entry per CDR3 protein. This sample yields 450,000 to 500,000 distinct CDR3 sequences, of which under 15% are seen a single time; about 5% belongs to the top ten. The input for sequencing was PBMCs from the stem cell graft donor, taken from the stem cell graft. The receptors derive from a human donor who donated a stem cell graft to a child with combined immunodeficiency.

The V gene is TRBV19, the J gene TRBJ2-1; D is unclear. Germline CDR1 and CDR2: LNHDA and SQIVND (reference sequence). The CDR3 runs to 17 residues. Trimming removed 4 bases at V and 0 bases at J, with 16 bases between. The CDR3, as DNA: TGTGCCAGTAGTAAGCGAGGCAAATCTAGCTCCTACAATGAGCAGTTCTTC. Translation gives CASSKRGKSSSYNEQFF.

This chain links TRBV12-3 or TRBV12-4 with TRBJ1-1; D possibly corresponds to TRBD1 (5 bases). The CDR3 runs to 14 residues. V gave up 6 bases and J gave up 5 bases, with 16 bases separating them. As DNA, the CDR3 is TGTGCCAGCAGGCGGGGCCCCGGTGGTACTGAAGCTTTCTTT. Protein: CASRRGPGGTEAFF.

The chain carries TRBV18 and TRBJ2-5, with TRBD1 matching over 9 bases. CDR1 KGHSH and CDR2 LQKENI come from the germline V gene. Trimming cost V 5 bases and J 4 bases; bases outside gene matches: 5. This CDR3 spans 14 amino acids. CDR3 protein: CASSDLDRGETQYF. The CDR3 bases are TGTGCCAGCTCAGACCTGGACAGGGGAGAGACCCAGTACTTC.

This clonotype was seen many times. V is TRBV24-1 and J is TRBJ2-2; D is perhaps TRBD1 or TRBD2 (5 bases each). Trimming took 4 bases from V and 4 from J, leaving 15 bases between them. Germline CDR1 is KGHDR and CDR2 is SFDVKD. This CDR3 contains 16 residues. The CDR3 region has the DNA TGTGCCACCAGTGAAACCGGGACCTGGGGCACCGGGGAGCTGTTTTTT. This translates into CATSETGTWGTGELFF.

CDR3 DNA: TGTGCCAGCAGTTCCGTTTACCCGGCTAACTATGGCTACACCTTC. Translation gives CASSSVYPANYGYTF. The chain couples TRBV6-5 to TRBJ1-2; unclear D gene. Trimming took 4 bases from V and 0 from J, leaving 12 bases between them. Germline V lookup: CDR1 MNHEY, CDR2 SVGAGI. This CDR3 contains 15 residues.

In DNA form, the CDR3 reads TGTGCCAGCTCACCTTGGGACAGGGTTGACGAGCAGTACTTC. It codes for CASSPWDRVDEQYF. The V and J genes are TRBV18 and TRBJ2-7; 9 positions agree with TRBD1. The CDR3 is 14 residues long. Germline V gene sequence: CDR1 KGHSH, CDR2 LQKENI. Losses at the gene ends were 3 bases for V and 5 bases for J; bases not matched to a gene: 5.

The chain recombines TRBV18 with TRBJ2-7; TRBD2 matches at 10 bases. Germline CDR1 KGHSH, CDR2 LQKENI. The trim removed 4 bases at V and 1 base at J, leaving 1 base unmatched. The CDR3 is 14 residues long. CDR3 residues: CASSQAGGSYEQYF. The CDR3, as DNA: TGTGCCAGCTCACAAGCGGGAGGGTCCTACGAGCAGTACTTC. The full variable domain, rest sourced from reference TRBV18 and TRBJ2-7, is NAGVMQNPRHLVRRRGQEARLRCSPMKGHSHVYWYRQLPEEGLKFMVYLQKENIIDESGMPKERFSAEFPKEGPSILRIQQVVRGDSAAYFCASSQAGGSYEQYFGPGTRLTVT.

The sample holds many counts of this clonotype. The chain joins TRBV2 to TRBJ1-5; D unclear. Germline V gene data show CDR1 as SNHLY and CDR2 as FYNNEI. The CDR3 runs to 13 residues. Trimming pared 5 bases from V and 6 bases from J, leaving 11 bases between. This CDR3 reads CASSHGGGQPQHF. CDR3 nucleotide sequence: TGTGCCAGCAGTCACGGAGGAGGTCAGCCCCAGCATTTT.

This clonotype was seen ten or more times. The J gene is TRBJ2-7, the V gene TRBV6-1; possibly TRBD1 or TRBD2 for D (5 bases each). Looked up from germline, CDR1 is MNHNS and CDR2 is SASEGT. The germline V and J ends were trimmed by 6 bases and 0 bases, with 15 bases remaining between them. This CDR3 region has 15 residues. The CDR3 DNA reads TGTGCCAGCAGCCCGGGGCTGATTCTCTCCTACGAGCAGTACTTC. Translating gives CASSPGLILSYEQYF.

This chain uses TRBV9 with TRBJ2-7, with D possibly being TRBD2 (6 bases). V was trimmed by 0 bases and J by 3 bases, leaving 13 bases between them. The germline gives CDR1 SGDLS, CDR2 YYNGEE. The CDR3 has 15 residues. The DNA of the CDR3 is TGTGCCAGCAGCGTAGATGGGGGGAACTTCTACGAGCAGTACTTC. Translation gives CASSVDGGNFYEQYF.

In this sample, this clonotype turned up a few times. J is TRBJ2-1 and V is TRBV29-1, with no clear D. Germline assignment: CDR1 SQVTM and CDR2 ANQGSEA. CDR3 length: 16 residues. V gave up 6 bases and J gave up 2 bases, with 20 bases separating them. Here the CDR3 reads CSVEQGFQDAYNEQFF. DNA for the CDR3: TGCAGCGTCGAGCAAGGGTTTCAAGACGCCTACAATGAGCAGTTCTTC.

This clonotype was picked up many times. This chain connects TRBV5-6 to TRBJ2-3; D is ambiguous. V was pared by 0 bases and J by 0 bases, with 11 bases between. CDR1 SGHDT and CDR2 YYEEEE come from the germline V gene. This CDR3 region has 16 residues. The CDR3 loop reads CASSLGYDPSTDTQYF. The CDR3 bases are TGTGCCAGCAGCTTGGGGTATGACCCTAGCACAGATACGCAGTATTTT.

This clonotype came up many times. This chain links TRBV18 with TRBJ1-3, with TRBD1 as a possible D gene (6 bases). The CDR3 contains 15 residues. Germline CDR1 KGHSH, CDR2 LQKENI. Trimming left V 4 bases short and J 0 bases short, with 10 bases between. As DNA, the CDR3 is TGTGCCAGCTCACTAAGGACAGTCTCTGGAAACACCATATATTTT. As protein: CASSLRTVSGNTIYF. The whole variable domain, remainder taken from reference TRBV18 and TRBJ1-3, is NAGVMQNPRHLVRRRGQEARLRCSPMKGHSHVYWYRQLPEEGLKFMVYLQKENIIDESGMPKERFSAEFPKEGPSILRIQQVVRGDSAAYFCASSLRTVSGNTIYFGEGSWLTVV.

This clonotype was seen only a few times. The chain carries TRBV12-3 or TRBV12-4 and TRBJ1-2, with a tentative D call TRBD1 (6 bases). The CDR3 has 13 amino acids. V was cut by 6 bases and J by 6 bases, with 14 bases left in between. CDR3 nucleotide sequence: TGTGCCAGCAGCCAAATCCAGGGGAATGGCTACACCTTC. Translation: CASSQIQGNGYTF.

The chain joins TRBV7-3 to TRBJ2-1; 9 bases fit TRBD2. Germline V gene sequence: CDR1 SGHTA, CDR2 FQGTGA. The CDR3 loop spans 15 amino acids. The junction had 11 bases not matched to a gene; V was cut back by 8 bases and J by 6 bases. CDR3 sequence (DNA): TGTGCCAGCTCTGTCGCGGCGGGGGGGCCCAATGAGCAGTTCTTC. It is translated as CASSVAAGGPNEQFF.

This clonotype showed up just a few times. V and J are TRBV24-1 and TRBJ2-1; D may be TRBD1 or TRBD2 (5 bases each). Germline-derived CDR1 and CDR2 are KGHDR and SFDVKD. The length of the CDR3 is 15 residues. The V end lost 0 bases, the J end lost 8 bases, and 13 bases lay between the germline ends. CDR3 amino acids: CATSDLSRDVDEQFF. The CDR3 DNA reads TGTGCCACCAGTGATTTGTCCCGGGACGTCGATGAGCAGTTCTTC.

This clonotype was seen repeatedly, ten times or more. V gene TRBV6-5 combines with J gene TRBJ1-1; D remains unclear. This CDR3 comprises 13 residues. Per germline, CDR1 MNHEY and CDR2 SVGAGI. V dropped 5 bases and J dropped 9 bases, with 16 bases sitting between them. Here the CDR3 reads CASSPRTDRKAFF. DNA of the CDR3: TGTGCCAGCAGTCCGAGGACGGACCGAAAAGCTTTCTTT.

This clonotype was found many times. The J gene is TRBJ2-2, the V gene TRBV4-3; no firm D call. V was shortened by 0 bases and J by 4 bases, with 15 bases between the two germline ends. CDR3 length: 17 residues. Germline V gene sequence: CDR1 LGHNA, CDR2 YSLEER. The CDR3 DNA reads TGCGCCAGCAGCCAAGATCTACGTTCAGGAAGCACCGGGGAGCTGTTTTTT. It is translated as CASSQDLRSGSTGELFF.

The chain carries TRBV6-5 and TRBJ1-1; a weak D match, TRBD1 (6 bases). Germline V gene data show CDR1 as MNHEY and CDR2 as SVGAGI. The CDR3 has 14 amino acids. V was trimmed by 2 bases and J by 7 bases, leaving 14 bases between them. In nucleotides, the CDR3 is TGTGCCAGCAGTTACGTGCCCACAGGGATTGAAGCTTTCTTT. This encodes CASSYVPTGIEAFF.